This note documents a single T cell receptor beta chain sequence. Trimming cost V 10 bases and J 4 bases, with 16 bases left between them. From germline, CDR1 is MNHEY and CDR2 SMNVEV (reference sequence). The CDR3 consists of 13 residues. The assay was immunoSEQ multiplex PCR, and TCRdb's table has in-frame clones only and misses some. Of approximately 180,000 clones in the sample, 70% to 90% were seen once. This sample is part of a study of blood T cell repertoires in COVID-19. In the study overall: Sources were T cells, B-cell-depleted T cells, or PBMCs; the material itself was cDNA or gDNA.

The TCR sequence derives from a human donor with active or convalescent COVID-19. The donor label of this sample is uncertain. The chain joins TRBV27 to TRBJ1-2; unclear D gene. Sequencing was carried out using peripheral blood. Here the CDR3 DNA reads TGTGCCACCCGATCAGGAGAGGGCTATGGCTACACCTTC. Translation: CATRSGEGYGYTF.